This T cell receptor beta chain was observed in a study of Graves' ophthalmopathy and Graves' hyperthyroidism. Regarding the study as a whole: As the model predicted ophthalmopathy progression, it achieved a sensitivity of about 71% and a specificity of about 78%. Detection in blood was also observed for most expanded thyroid clonotypes above 0.001 frequency.

The CDR3 sequence is 14 residues long. The V end was cut by 2 bases, the J end by 5 bases, with 9 bases between. Germline V gene data show CDR1 as MGHDK and CDR2 as SYGVNS. As the template, RNA transcripts were used to amplify TCR beta CDR3 regions. First-round RT-PCR used HTBI primers; second-round multiplex PCR followed. TCRdb passed the multiplex PCR reads through MiXCR, listing each CDR3 protein once. This table has about 740,000 distinct CDR3 sequences, 35% to 50% appearing once. About this clonotype: Its antigen is undetermined.

Sequencing was done on a sample of peripheral blood. The sequence was obtained from an adult man with Graves' ophthalmopathy. This sequence joins TRBV25-1 and TRBJ2-2; D remains unclear. The CDR3 DNA follows: TGTGCCAGCAGTGAAGAGGTTCGAACCGGGGAGCTGTTTTTT. It specifies CASSEEVRTGELFF.